This TCR beta chain was sequenced in a study of PD-L1 blockade in urothelial cancer. In the study overall: Most of the roughly 30 patients were men whose urothelial cancer was bladder-origin. Between 0 and 3 chemotherapy regimens preceded treatment for each patient. The researchers analyzed blood 3 weeks (second dose) and 6 weeks after treatment start.

Regarding this clone: Other DNA sequences in the sample encode the same CDR3.

Some clones are missing from TCRdb's copy, which holds only in-frame ones; the method was immunoSEQ multiplex PCR. The table has over 45,000 clones, about 82% seen once; the top ten hold less than 3.5%. The trim removed 5 bases at V and 5 bases at J, leaving 11 bases unmatched. The CDR3 runs to 16 residues. The V gene's germline CDR1 is SGHNT and CDR2 YENEEA. The sequencing used PBMCs, collected around atezolizumab (anti-PD-L1) treatment. The V and J genes are TRBV11-3 and TRBJ2-1; 8 bases are shared with TRBD2. The source of this sequence is a man aged 45 to 65 with urothelial cancer. As DNA, the CDR3 is TGTGCCAGCAGCCCAAGGGGCGCGGGAGGCCACAATGAGCAGTTCTTC. It yields the protein CASSPRGAGGHNEQFF.